Listed below are T cell receptor beta chains from one sample, sequenced in a study of blood T cell repertoires in COVID-19. Libraries were prepared by immunoSEQ multiplex PCR; TCRdb keeps only in-frame clonotypes and omits some of them. This sample has about 83,000 clones; roughly 86% occur once, and the top ten carry 22%. Sequencing used peripheral blood. The receptors were sampled from a woman older than 75 in a cohort sampled during active or convalescent COVID-19. The CDR3 runs from the conserved cysteine through the conserved F or W. D genes are given only for firm matches. Size is stated for part of the rows, as once, few or many counts, or as a class when the clone is expanded.

V	size	D	J	CDR3	DNA
TRBV19	NA	TRBD1	TRBJ1-2	CASSIPRQGNYGYTF	TGTGCCAGTAGTATCCCGCGACAGGGGAACTATGGCTACACCTTC
TRBV11-3	NA	NA	TRBJ1-1	CASSPAYFPGNTEAFF	TGTGCCAGCAGCCCAGCCTACTTCCCAGGGAACACTGAAGCTTTCTTT
TRBV6-5	few	NA	TRBJ1-5	CASSYSPGQPQHF	TGTGCCAGCAGTTATAGCCCGGGTCAGCCCCAGCATTTT
TRBV10-2	once	NA	TRBJ1-2	CASSPGGLNYGYTF	TGCGCCAGCTCCCCGGGGGGGTTGAACTATGGCTACACCTTC
TRBV2	NA	TRBD2	TRBJ2-1	CASSRRLAPYNEQFF	TGTGCCAGCAGCCGAAGACTAGCGCCTTACAATGAGCAGTTCTTC
TRBV5-4	NA	NA	TRBJ2-7	CASSIRDTRPYEQYF	TGTGCCAGCAGTATCCGGGACACCCGACCCTACGAGCAGTACTTC
TRBV2	NA	TRBD1	TRBJ2-2	CASQERTGAPGELFF	TGTGCCAGCCAGGAACGGACAGGGGCGCCCGGGGAGCTGTTTTTT
TRBV7-9	NA	NA	TRBJ1-3	CASSLARAEVPGNTIYF	TGTGCCAGCAGCTTAGCCCGAGCAGAGGTTCCTGGAAACACCATATATTTT
TRBV5-4	NA	TRBD1	TRBJ2-2	CASTQRVQGAPGELFF	TGTGCCAGCACACAACGGGTACAGGGGGCTCCCGGGGAGCTGTTTTTT
TRBV28	NA	NA	TRBJ1-2	CASSTQGPGYTF	TGTGCCAGCAGTACTCAGGGGCCTGGCTACACCTTC
TRBV29-1	NA	NA	TRBJ1-1	CSVGPPKYTEAFF	TGCAGCGTTGGGCCCCCAAAGTACACTGAAGCTTTCTTT
TRBV10-1	NA	NA	TRBJ2-1	CASSEPNANEQFF	TGCGCCAGCAGTGAACCTAACGCCAATGAGCAGTTCTTC
TRBV27	few	NA	TRBJ1-1	CASSPLHGSEAFF	TGTGCCAGCAGTCCCCTCCACGGTTCTGAAGCTTTCTTT
TRBV7-7	NA	NA	TRBJ1-1	CASSLGENTEAFF	TGTGCTAGCAGCTTAGGAGAGAACACTGAAGCTTTCTTT
TRBV11-2	NA	NA	TRBJ2-1	CASSEGIYVLYNEQFF	TGTGCCAGCAGCGAGGGTATTTACGTGCTCTACAATGAGCAGTTCTTC
TRBV2	NA	NA	TRBJ1-1	CASRNRDGKNTEAFF	TGTGCCAGCAGAAATAGAGACGGGAAGAACACTGAAGCTTTCTTT
TRBV9	once	TRBD2	TRBJ2-1	CASSVLSGGTYNEQFF	TGTGCCAGCAGCGTCCTGAGCGGGGGGACCTACAATGAGCAGTTCTTC
TRBV28	once	NA	TRBJ1-2	CAASLPSYGYTF	TGTGCCGCGTCGCTACCGTCCTATGGCTACACCTTC
TRBV5-6	NA	NA	TRBJ2-2	CASSASGGMYTGELFF	TGTGCCAGCAGCGCCTCTGGGGGCATGTACACCGGGGAGCTGTTTTTT
TRBV6-2/TRBV6-3	once	TRBD1	TRBJ1-1	CASSYGTGNRLHTEAFF	TGTGCCAGCAGTTACGGGACAGGGAACCGACTACACACTGAAGCTTTCTTT
TRBV24-1	NA	TRBD1	TRBJ1-2	CATSDPTGGAGYTF	TGTGCCACCAGTGATCCCACAGGGGGCGCCGGCTACACCTTC
TRBV30	NA	TRBD1	TRBJ1-5	CAWSVGGTQPQHF	TGTGCCTGGAGTGTAGGGGGCACTCAGCCCCAGCATTTT
TRBV6-5	NA	NA	TRBJ1-1	CASSFTGTEAFF	TGTGCCAGCAGTTTTACAGGGACTGAAGCTTTCTTT
TRBV6-1	NA	NA	TRBJ1-1	CASSDKTAPNTEAFF	TGTGCCAGCAGTGATAAAACAGCCCCGAACACTGAAGCTTTCTTT
TRBV3-1/TRBV3-2	NA	TRBD1	TRBJ1-1	CASSQPPRTGDTEAFF	TGTGCCAGCAGCCAACCTCCTCGGACAGGAGATACTGAAGCTTTCTTT
TRBV28	NA	NA	TRBJ1-5	CASSAGGFSNQPQHF	TGTGCCAGCAGCGCCGGCGGTTTCAGCAATCAGCCCCAGCATTTT
TRBV28	NA	TRBD1	TRBJ1-2	CASSFISGTANYGYTF	TGTGCCAGCAGTTTTATATCAGGGACAGCGAACTATGGCTACACCTTC
TRBV12-3/TRBV12-4	NA	NA	TRBJ1-2	CASSLGVVGYTF	TGTGCCAGCAGTTTAGGAGTCGTGGGCTACACCTTC
TRBV6-5	NA	NA	TRBJ1-1	CASSSGGTGTTEAFF	TGTGCCAGCAGTTCGGGGGGTACAGGGACAACTGAAGCTTTCTTT
TRBV6-5	NA	NA	TRBJ2-5	CASRPGQDQETQYF	TGTGCCAGCAGGCCGGGACAAGACCAAGAGACCCAGTACTTC
TRBV9	once	TRBD1	TRBJ1-1	CASSVAPGGSTEAFF	TGTGCCAGCAGCGTAGCTCCAGGGGGTAGTACTGAAGCTTTCTTT
TRBV13	NA	NA	TRBJ1-2	CASSLGGRPGYGYTF	TGTGCCAGCAGCTTGGGGGGGCGGCCAGGTTATGGCTACACCTTC
TRBV6-5	once	NA	TRBJ1-1	CASRLQTGLTEAFF	TGTGCCAGCAGACTTCAAACAGGGCTCACTGAAGCTTTCTTT
TRBV5-3	few	TRBD1	TRBJ1-3	CARSPPGTGEGTPSGNTIYF	TGTGCCAGAAGCCCCCCGGGGACAGGGGAAGGGACTCCCTCTGGAAACACCATATATTTT
TRBV6-5	once	NA	TRBJ1-2	CASSGHQWGYTF	TGTGCCAGCAGCGGACACCAGTGGGGCTACACCTTC
TRBV2	NA	NA	TRBJ2-2	CASTRAVAGELFF	TGTGCCAGCACCAGAGCGGTGGCCGGGGAGCTGTTTTTT
TRBV7-9	NA	TRBD2	TRBJ2-1	CASSSTGTSGNEQFF	TGTGCCAGCAGCTCCACCGGGACTAGCGGTAATGAGCAGTTCTTC
TRBV11-3	NA	TRBD1	TRBJ2-5	CASSPRDRGLVETQYF	TGTGCCAGCAGCCCAAGGGACAGGGGGCTGGTAGAGACCCAGTACTTC
TRBV28	NA	NA	TRBJ1-2	CASTPEGYGYTF	TGTGCCAGCACTCCGGAGGGCTATGGCTACACCTTC
TRBV27	NA	NA	TRBJ2-2	CASSFDLTNTGELFF	TGTGCCAGCAGTTTCGACTTAACGAACACCGGGGAGCTGTTTTTT
TRBV9	NA	NA	TRBJ1-2	CASSAEPPAGDGYTF	TGTGCCAGCAGCGCCGAACCCCCTGCAGGGGATGGCTACACCTTC
TRBV19	NA	NA	TRBJ1-2	CASSNSPSPGSNGYTF	TGTGCCAGTAGTAATAGTCCCTCGCCAGGCTCGAATGGCTACACCTTC
TRBV9	NA	TRBD2	TRBJ2-5	CASSPQGAGVETQYF	TGTGCCAGCAGCCCCCAAGGAGCGGGAGTGGAGACCCAGTACTTC
TRBV6-5	once	NA	TRBJ1-1	CASSSGITEAFF	TGTGCCAGCAGTTCGGGGATCACTGAAGCTTTCTTT
TRBV19	NA	TRBD2	TRBJ2-3	CASSMTSGRALDTQYF	TGTGCCAGTAGTATGACTAGCGGGAGGGCCTTAGATACGCAGTATTTT
TRBV6-2/TRBV6-3	few	NA	TRBJ1-5	CASSQPPGIQPQHF	TGTGCCAGCAGTCAACCACCGGGAATTCAGCCCCAGCATTTT
TRBV15	NA	TRBD2	TRBJ2-1	CATSRSREGWNEQFF	TGTGCCACCAGCAGATCCCGGGAGGGATGGAATGAGCAGTTCTTC
TRBV3-1/TRBV3-2	NA	TRBD2	TRBJ2-7	CASSQTTSGRTLQQYF	TGTGCCAGCAGCCAAACAACTAGCGGGAGAACCCTCCAGCAGTACTTC
TRBV7-3	NA	NA	TRBJ2-1	CASSFAGTYNEQFF	TGTGCCAGCAGCTTCGCGGGGACCTACAATGAGCAGTTCTTC
TRBV24-1	NA	TRBD2	TRBJ2-1	CATSDRLAGDHNEQFF	TGTGCCACCAGTGACAGACTAGCGGGAGACCACAATGAGCAGTTCTTC
TRBV18	NA	NA	TRBJ2-7	CASSPSAAGADEQYF	TGTGCCAGCTCACCTTCCGCCGCGGGGGCGGACGAGCAGTACTTC
TRBV28	once	NA	TRBJ1-1	CASSLGHTEAFF	TGTGCCAGCAGTTTAGGGCACACTGAAGCTTTCTTT
TRBV5-1	NA	TRBD2	TRBJ2-3	CASSLGGLAGSDTQYF	TGCGCCAGCAGCTTGGGAGGACTAGCGGGATCAGATACGCAGTATTTT
TRBV2	NA	TRBD1	TRBJ1-2	CASSLSRTGRGYTF	TGTGCCAGCAGTCTCTCAAGGACAGGGAGGGGCTACACCTTC
TRBV10-1	NA	NA	TRBJ2-3	CASSESRAGLGDTQYF	TGCGCCAGCAGTGAGTCCCGTGCGGGACTTGGGGATACGCAGTATTTT
TRBV29-1	NA	NA	TRBJ1-1	CSADRGADTEAFF	TGCAGCGCCGACCGGGGGGCGGACACTGAAGCTTTCTTT
TRBV20-1	NA	TRBD1	TRBJ1-5	CSASQGQVNQPQHF	TGCAGTGCTAGTCAGGGACAGGTAAATCAGCCCCAGCATTTT
TRBV6-1	NA	NA	TRBJ1-6	CASSERPGLPLHF	TGTGCCAGCAGTGAAAGGCCGGGATTACCCCTCCACTTT